The next 10 T cell receptor beta chains were all read from a single sample in a study of T-cell memory formation after mild COVID-19. A single record per CDR3 protein comes from TCRdb applying MiXCR to the 5' RACE reads. Of around 150,000 distinct CDR3 sequences in the sample, approximately 10% were seen once. Sequenced material: PBMCs or a T cell subset sorted from them (not recorded which). The receptors derive from a man younger than 35 who had mild COVID-19 (a few samples of this study predate the infection). Cell type and time point are not known.

The chain recombines TRBV7-2 with TRBJ1-1; tentatively, D is TRBD1 (5 bases). The germline gives CDR1 SGHTA, CDR2 FQGNSA. CDR3 length: 14 amino acids. V lost 1 base and J 4 bases, leaving 10 bases between the germline ends. Here the CDR3 DNA reads TGTGCCAGCAGCTTAGGGGGCTTGAGCACTGAAGCTTTCTTT. As protein: CASSLGGLSTEAFF.

This clonotype was recorded a few times. The rearrangement joins TRBV6-5 to TRBJ1-6; possibly TRBD1 for D (5 bases). The CDR3 loop spans 15 amino acids. Trimming stripped 0 bases from V and 10 bases from J, with 13 bases between. From germline, CDR1 is MNHEY and CDR2 SVGAGI. The CDR3 DNA reads TGTGCCAGCAGTTACTCGGGGGGTGGAAGGTCACCCCTCCACTTT. Translating gives CASSYSGGGRSPLHF.

The genes are TRBV7-2 and TRBJ2-5; TRBD1 aligns across 8 bases. The CDR3 has 15 residues. The germline gives CDR1 SGHTA, CDR2 FQGNSA. V was clipped by 4 bases and J by 5 bases; unmatched bases: 9. This CDR3 reads CASSSWGTGGETQYF. CDR3 bases: TGTGCCAGCAGCTCGTGGGGGACAGGTGGGGAGACCCAGTACTTC.

This clonotype was detected many times. The chain is built from TRBV10-2 and TRBJ2-4; no clear D gene. Germline loops: CDR1 WSHSY, CDR2 SAAADI. V lost 3 bases to trimming and J lost 7 bases, with 10 bases between them. The CDR3 extends over 13 amino acids. As DNA, the CDR3 is TGCGCCAGCAGTGAACACTCGCTGAACATTCAGTACTTC. Its translation is CASSEHSLNIQYF.

V and J are TRBV29-1 and TRBJ2-3; the D call may be TRBD1 or TRBD2 (6 bases each). The V gene's germline CDR1 is SQVTM and CDR2 ANQGSEA. This CDR3 spans 14 amino acids. Trimming took 3 bases from V and 0 from J, leaving 10 bases between them. The CDR3 coding sequence is TGCAGCGTTGACCAGGGGACTAGCACAGATACGCAGTATTTT. Translation: CSVDQGTSTDTQYF.

The chain is built from TRBV18 and TRBJ1-2; 7 bases are a match to TRBD1. The V and J ends lost 2 bases and 6 bases, in that order; junction bases with no gene match: 0. This CDR3 contains 12 residues. The germline V gene has CDR1 KGHSH and CDR2 LQKENI. CDR3 amino acids: CASSPDRDGYTF. DNA for the CDR3: TGTGCCAGCTCACCAGACAGGGATGGCTACACCTTC.

The rearrangement joins TRBV4-2 to TRBJ1-6, with D unclear. This CDR3 has 17 residues. Looked up from germline, CDR1 is LGHNA and CDR2 is YNFKEQ. Trimming removed 0 bases from V and 0 bases from J, with 9 bases in between. CDR3 in amino acids: CASSQDTRSSYNSPLHF. DNA of the CDR3: TGTGCCAGCAGCCAAGATACCAGGAGCTCCTATAATTCACCCCTCCACTTT.

This chain uses TRBV6-2 or TRBV6-3 with TRBJ2-5; tentatively, D is TRBD1 or TRBD2 (6 bases each). The closer fit of TRBJ2-1 to the DNA end suggests the J call may be wrong. This CDR3 has 12 amino acids. Germline V gives CDR1 MNHEY, CDR2 SVGEGT. CDR3 loop: CASSLWGAEQFF. DNA for the CDR3: TGTGCCAGCAGTTTATGGGGGGCTGAGCAGTTCTTC.

The chain is built from TRBV4-1 and TRBJ2-5; D gene uncertain. Trimming cost V 1 base and J 2 bases, with 5 bases left between them. The CDR3 is 13 amino acids. Per germline, CDR1 MGHRA and CDR2 YSYEKL. CDR3 sequence (DNA): TGCGCCAGCAGCCAAGGACCTCAAGAGACCCAGTACTTC. Translating it yields CASSQGPQETQYF.

This clonotype occurred a few times. The chain recombines TRBV5-4 with TRBJ1-2, with a possible D match to TRBD1 (6 bases). V lost 5 bases and J 3 bases, leaving 11 bases between the germline ends. The germline gives CDR1 SGHNT, CDR2 YYREEE (reference sequence). The CDR3 sequence is 13 residues long. The DNA of the CDR3 is TGTGCCAGCAGGGCGACAGGTGACTATGGCTACACCTTC. It specifies CASRATGDYGYTF.